The T cell receptor (beta chain) described here comes from a study of technical replicates of blood from a handful of donors (TCRdb year 2017). Comment on this clone: The target of this receptor is not known. Nothing much larger sits one base from this clone, and base qualities are not available.

The library was prepared using the immunoSEQ multiplex PCR assay. In TCRdb, the immuneACCESS table is reduced to in-frame sequences with V and J assigned. These tables do not hold every clone; where another copy was compared, an unresolved V gene accounts for under half, and the others remain unexplained. This sample lists tens of thousands of clones; more than 85% were detected once. Jointly, the top ten make up 0.3% to 0.45% of the sample. The germline ends are 11 bases apart after V is trimmed by 2 bases and J by 2 bases. The CDR1 and CDR2 encoded by the germline V gene are SGHRS and YFSETQ. Inclusive of the bounding cysteine and phenylalanine, the CDR3 is 14 residues long. The CDR3 DNA has 42 bases and is translated from base 1.

Specimen: T cells isolated from PBMCs. The sequence was obtained from a human donor in good health. Some clones in this sample may be carry-over from other donors' samples. The sequence joins TRBV5-1 to TRBJ2-7; TRBD2 is a possible D gene, resting on 5 matching bases. The CDR3 amino acid sequence is: CASSFISGTYEQYF. The DNA is as follows: TGCGCCAGCAGCTTTATCTCCGGGACCTACGAGCAGTACTTC.